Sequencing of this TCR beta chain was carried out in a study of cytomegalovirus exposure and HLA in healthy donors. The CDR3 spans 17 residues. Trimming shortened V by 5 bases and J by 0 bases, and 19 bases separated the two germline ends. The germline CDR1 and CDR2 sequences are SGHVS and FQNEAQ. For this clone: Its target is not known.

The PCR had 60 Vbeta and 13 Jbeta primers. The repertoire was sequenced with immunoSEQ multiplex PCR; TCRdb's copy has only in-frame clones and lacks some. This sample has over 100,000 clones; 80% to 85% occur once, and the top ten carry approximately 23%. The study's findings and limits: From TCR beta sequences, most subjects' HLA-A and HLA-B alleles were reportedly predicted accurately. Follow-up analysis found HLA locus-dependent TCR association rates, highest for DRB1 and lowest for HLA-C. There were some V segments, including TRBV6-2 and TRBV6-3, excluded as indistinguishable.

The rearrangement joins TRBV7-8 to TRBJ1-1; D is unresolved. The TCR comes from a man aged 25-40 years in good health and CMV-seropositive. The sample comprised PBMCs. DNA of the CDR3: TGTGCCAGCAGCAGCGGCCCATCCCGGGAAATGAACACTGAAGCTTTCTTT. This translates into CASSSGPSREMNTEAFF.